The entry below gives a single T cell receptor (beta chain) sequence along with its context. These data belong to a study of blood T cell repertoires in COVID-19. About the research overall: The United States, Italy and Spain were the sources of the acute and convalescent COVID-19 samples. The analysed material was cDNA or gDNA that came from T cells, B-cell-depleted T cells, or PBMCs.

The CDR3 runs 15 residues. CDR1 and CDR2 (germline): MNHEY, SMNVEV (reference sequence). Trimming removed 4 bases from V and 5 bases from J; junction bases left unmatched: 2. Per the original data handling: It was from reference gene primer amplification that nucleated cell counts were estimated. The assay was immunoSEQ multiplex PCR, and TCRdb's table has in-frame clones only and misses some. That table is the source of V, J and clone size, and D and trimming were worked out from the DNA. This sample carries 150,000 to 200,000 clones, roughly 88% of them seen once, and the ten largest clones take 2.9%.

Sequenced material: peripheral blood. The sequence came from a woman aged 55 to 70 with acute or convalescent COVID-19. V is TRBV27 and J is TRBJ2-3; 14 bases match TRBD2. As DNA, the CDR3 is TGTGCCAGCAGTTCCGGGACTAGCGGGGGAGATACGCAGTATTTT. Amino acids: CASSSGTSGGDTQYF.